This T cell receptor (beta chain) was recorded in a study of beta chain features in type 1 diabetes. Broader study findings: Insertion counts at VDJ junctions were lower in type 1 diabetes patients, who also showed more deletions there.

Investigators reverse transcribed all isolated RNA, so they sequenced expressed TCRB transcripts. Using immunoSEQ multiplex PCR, the repertoire was profiled, and TCRdb retains in-frame clones only, with some absent. The table includes under 950,000 clones, roughly 17% detected once. In germline, CDR1 is SGHTA, CDR2 FQGNSA. Trimming shortened V by 0 bases and J by 10 bases, and 16 bases separated the two germline ends. The CDR3 covers 15 residues. There are a few counts of this clone. Its antigen is not known. The sequence was collected from a woman in her late teens or twenties in good health. Sequencing was carried out using naive CD4+ T cells from blood. The chain joins TRBV7-2 to TRBJ2-1; tentatively, D is TRBD2 (5 bases). The CDR3 DNA follows: TGTGCCAGCAGCTTAGCTGGGATTAGAGGGTGCGAGCAGTTCTTC. Amino acids: CASSLAGIRGCEQFF. Supplemented by reference TRBV7-2 and TRBJ2-1, the full variable domain reads GAGVSQSPSNKVTEKGKDVELRCDPISGHTALYWYRQSLGQGLEFLIYFQGNSAPDKSGLPSDRFSAERTGGSVSTLTIQRTQQEDSAVYLCASSLAGIRGCEQFFGPGTRLTVL.